What follows is one T cell receptor beta chain and its context. Its antigen is still unknown. The patients who served as multiple sclerosis controls were treatment-naive and had stable or active relapsing-remitting disease that fulfilled the revised McDonald criteria. This specimen belongs to a study of CD8 T cells in Susac syndrome. Trimming left V 5 bases short and J 6 bases short, with 11 bases between. The CDR3 is made up of 14 amino acids. In germline, CDR1 is SEHNR, CDR2 FQNEAQ (reference sequence). Overall study results and limits: As the study acknowledged, the number of individuals who were part of its TCR sequencing and HLA analysis was relatively small.

The authors reverse transcribed roughly 0.5 to 1 ug RNA with random hexamers. immunoSEQ multiplex PCR amplified TCR beta CDR3 across 54 Vbeta, 13 Jbeta. Each CDR3 protein is one row after TCRdb ran MiXCR on the immunoSEQ multiplex PCR reads. The sample has 200,000 to 250,000 distinct CDR3 sequences, about 96% seen once. This receptor was identified in a human donor with multiple sclerosis. The rearrangement joins TRBV7-9 to TRBJ1-6; D not certain. Sequenced sample: CD4+ T cells from PBMCs. The CDR3 reads CASSDSTGNSPLHF. The CDR3 nucleotides read TGTGCCAGCAGCGACTCCACGGGTAATTCACCCCTCCACTTT.